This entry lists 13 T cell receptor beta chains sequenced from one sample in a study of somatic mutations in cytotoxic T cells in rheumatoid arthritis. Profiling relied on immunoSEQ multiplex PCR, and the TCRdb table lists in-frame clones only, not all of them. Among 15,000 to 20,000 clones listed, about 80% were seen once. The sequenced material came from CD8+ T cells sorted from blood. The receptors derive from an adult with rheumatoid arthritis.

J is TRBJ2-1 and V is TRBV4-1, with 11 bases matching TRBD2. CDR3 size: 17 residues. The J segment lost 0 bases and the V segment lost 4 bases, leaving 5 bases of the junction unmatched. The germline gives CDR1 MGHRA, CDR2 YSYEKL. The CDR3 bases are TGCGCCAGCAGCCGGGGACTAGCGGTGAGCTCCTACAATGAGCAGTTCTTC. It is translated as CASSRGLAVSSYNEQFF.

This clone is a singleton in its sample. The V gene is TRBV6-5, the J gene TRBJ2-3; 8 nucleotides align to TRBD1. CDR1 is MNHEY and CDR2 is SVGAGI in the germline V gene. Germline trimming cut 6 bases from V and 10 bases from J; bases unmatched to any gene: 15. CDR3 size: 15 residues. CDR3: CASSRQGSRTGAQYF. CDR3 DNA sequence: TGTGCCAGCAGCCGACAGGGGTCCAGGACTGGGGCGCAGTATTTT.

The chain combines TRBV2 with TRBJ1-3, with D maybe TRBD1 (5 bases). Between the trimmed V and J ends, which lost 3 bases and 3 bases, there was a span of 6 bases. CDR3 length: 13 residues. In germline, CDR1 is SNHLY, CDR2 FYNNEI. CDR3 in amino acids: CASSDRVGNTIYF. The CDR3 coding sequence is TGTGCCAGCAGTGACAGGGTTGGAAACACCATATATTTT.

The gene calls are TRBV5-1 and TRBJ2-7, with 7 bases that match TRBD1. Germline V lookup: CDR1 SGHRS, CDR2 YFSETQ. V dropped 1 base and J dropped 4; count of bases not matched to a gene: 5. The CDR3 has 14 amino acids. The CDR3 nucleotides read TGCGCCAGCAGCTTGAAGGGGGCTTCTTACGAGCAGTACTTC. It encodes CASSLKGASYEQYF.

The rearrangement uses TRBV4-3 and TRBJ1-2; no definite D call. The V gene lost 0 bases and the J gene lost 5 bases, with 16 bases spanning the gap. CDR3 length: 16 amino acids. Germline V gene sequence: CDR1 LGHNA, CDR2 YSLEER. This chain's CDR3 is CASSQDRSVAPYGYTF. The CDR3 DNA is TGCGCCAGCAGCCAAGATCGCAGCGTCGCCCCGTATGGCTACACCTTC.

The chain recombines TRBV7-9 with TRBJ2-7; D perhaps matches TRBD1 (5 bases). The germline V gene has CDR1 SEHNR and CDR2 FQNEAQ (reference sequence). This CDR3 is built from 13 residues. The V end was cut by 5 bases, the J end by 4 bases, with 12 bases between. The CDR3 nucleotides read TGTGCCAGCAGCCCAGGGATCGAGTACGAGCAGTACTTC. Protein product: CASSPGIEYEQYF.

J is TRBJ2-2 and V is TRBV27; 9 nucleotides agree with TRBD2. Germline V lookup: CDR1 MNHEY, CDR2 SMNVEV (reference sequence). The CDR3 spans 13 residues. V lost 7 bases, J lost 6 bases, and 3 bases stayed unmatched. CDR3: CASMRGGSGELFF. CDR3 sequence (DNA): TGTGCCAGCATGCGGGGGGGTTCCGGGGAGCTGTTTTTT.

In DNA form, the CDR3 reads TGTGCCAGTAGTGAAGACAGGGGGCTTACCGGGGAGCTGTTTTTT. Translated: CASSEDRGLTGELFF. The gene calls are TRBV19 and TRBJ2-2; TRBD1 aligns across 10 bases. V lost 5 bases to trimming and J lost 5 bases; unmatched junction nucleotides: 5. CDR1 is LNHDA, CDR2 SQIVND, per germline (reference sequence). The CDR3 spans 15 residues.

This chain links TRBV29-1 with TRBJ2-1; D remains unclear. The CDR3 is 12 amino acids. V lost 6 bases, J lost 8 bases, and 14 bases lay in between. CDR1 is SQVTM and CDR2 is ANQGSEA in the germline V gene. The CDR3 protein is CSVNLVLDEQFF. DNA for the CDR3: TGCAGCGTAAACCTAGTGTTGGATGAGCAGTTCTTC.

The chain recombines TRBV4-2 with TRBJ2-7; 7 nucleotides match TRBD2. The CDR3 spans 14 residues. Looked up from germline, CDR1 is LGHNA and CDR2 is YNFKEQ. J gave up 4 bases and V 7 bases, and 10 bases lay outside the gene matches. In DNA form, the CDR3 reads TGTGCCAGCAACCCGGGGGGAGAGCCTTACGAGCAGTACTTC. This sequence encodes CASNPGGEPYEQYF.

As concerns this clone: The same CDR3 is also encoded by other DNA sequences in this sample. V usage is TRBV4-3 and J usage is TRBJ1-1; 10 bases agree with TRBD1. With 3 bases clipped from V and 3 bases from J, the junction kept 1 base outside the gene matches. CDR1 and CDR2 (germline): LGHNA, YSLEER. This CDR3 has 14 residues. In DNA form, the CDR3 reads TGCGCCAGCAGCCAGGGGACAGGGGACACTGAAGCTTTCTTT. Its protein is CASSQGTGDTEAFF.

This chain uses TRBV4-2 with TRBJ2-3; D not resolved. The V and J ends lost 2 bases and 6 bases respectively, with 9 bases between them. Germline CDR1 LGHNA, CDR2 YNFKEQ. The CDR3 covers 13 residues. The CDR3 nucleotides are TGTGCCAGCAGCCAATATTCCGGGGATACGCAGTATTTT. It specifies CASSQYSGDTQYF.

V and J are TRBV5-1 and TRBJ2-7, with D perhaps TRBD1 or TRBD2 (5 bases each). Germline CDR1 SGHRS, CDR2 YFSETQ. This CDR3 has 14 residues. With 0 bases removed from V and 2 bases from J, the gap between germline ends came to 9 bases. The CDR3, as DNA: TGCGCCAGCAGCTTGGGGGACGTGACCTACGAGCAGTACTTC. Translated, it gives CASSLGDVTYEQYF.